The 28 T cell receptor beta chains given below trace back to one sample, sequenced in a study of T cells in Graves' hyperthyroidism and ophthalmopathy. RNA transcripts served as the template for amplifying TCR beta CDR3 regions. Using the HTBI primer set, a first-round RT-PCR was run on the TCR CDR3. TCRdb reprocessed the multiplex PCR reads with MiXCR, giving one entry per CDR3 protein. This sample has a few hundred thousand distinct CDR3 sequences, with 20% found just once. Source material: blood. The receptors here all came from a man aged 18 to 29 with Graves' hyperthyroidism.

This clonotype came up many times. This chain uses TRBV28 with TRBJ2-7, with a weak D call TRBD1 (5 bases). The CDR3 sequence is 17 residues long. Germline CDR1 MDHEN, CDR2 SYDVKM. Trimming stripped 1 base from V and 9 bases from J, with 25 bases between. CDR3 sequence (DNA): TGTGCCAGCAGTTTATACGGAAGGGGCTCCTACTCTTACTGGCAGTACTTC. This codes for CASSLYGRGSYSYWQYF. Combining the CDR3 with reference TRBV28 and TRBJ2-7 gives the whole variable domain DVKVTQSSRYLVKRTGEKVFLECVQDMDHENMFWYRQDPGLGLRLIYFSYDVKMKEKGDIPEGYSVSREKKERFSLILESASTNQTSMYLCASSLYGRGSYSYWQYFGPGTRLTVT.

Ten or more counts support this clonotype. The rearrangement joins TRBV25-1 to TRBJ1-1; D not resolved. The CDR3 extends over 13 amino acids. CDR1 is MGHDK and CDR2 is SYGVNS in the germline V gene. Between the trimmed V and J ends, which lost 6 bases and 8 bases, there was a span of 16 bases. The CDR3 DNA sequence: TGTGCCAGCAGCCGCCTAAGGAGCGCAGAAGCTTTCTTT. It specifies CASSRLRSAEAFF.

This clonotype was seen at least ten times. The chain is built from TRBV15 and TRBJ1-2, with 7 positions matching TRBD1. This CDR3 comprises 13 residues. The germline V gene encodes CDR1 LNHNV and CDR2 YYDKDF (reference sequence). The V gene end was trimmed by 5 bases and the J gene end by 4 bases; junction bases not matched to a gene: 4. CDR3 protein: CATSPRTGYGYTF. The CDR3 bases are TGTGCCACCAGCCCCCGGACAGGCTATGGCTACACCTTC. The variable domain in full, with the rest retrieved from reference TRBV15 and TRBJ1-2, is DAMVIQNPRYQVTQFGKPVTLSCSQTLNHNVMYWYQQKSSQAPKLLFHYYDKDFNNEADTPDNFQSRRPNTSFCFLDIRSPGLGDTAMYLCATSPRTGYGYTFGSGTRLTVV.

This clonotype was counted many times. The V and J genes are TRBV29-1 and TRBJ2-7; a weak D match, TRBD1 (6 bases). Trimming shortened V by 7 bases and J by 0 bases, and 16 bases separated the two germline ends. Germline assignment: CDR1 SQVTM and CDR2 ANQGSEA. This CDR3 has 14 amino acids. The CDR3 region has the DNA TGCAGCGCCGGGGACACCTTAACCTCCTACGAGCAGTACTTC. Encoded protein: CSAGDTLTSYEQYF.

This clonotype was detected ten times or more. The chain is built from TRBV30 and TRBJ1-1; D not certain. The CDR3 extends over 13 amino acids. Trimming pared 4 bases from V and 0 bases from J, leaving 9 bases between. Germline CDR1 and CDR2: GTSNPN and SVGIG (reference sequence). The CDR3 nucleotides are TGTGCCTGGACCCTGACTATGAACACTGAAGCTTTCTTT. Translation gives CAWTLTMNTEAFF.

This chain uses TRBV30 with TRBJ1-1; TRBD1 matches at 8 bases. CDR1 GTSNPN and CDR2 SVGIG come from the germline V gene (reference sequence). This CDR3 contains 11 residues. V was pared by 6 bases and J by 6 bases, with 3 bases of the junction left unmatched. CDR3 in DNA: TGTGCCTGCAGACAGGGGCCTGAAGCTTTCTTT. This codes for CACRQGPEAFF.

This clonotype was seen many times. The rearrangement links TRBV6-5 to TRBJ2-5, with 7 bases aligning to TRBD1. The CDR3 is 14 residues long. The trim removed 2 bases at V and 3 bases at J, leaving 3 bases unmatched. Germline values: CDR1 MNHEY, CDR2 SVGAGI. The CDR3: CASSYLGTEETQYF. In DNA, the CDR3 is TGTGCCAGCAGTTACCTAGGGACAGAAGAGACCCAGTACTTC.

This clonotype was recorded at least ten times. The rearrangement joins TRBV6-2 or TRBV6-3 to TRBJ1-5; a possible D gene is TRBD1 (5 bases). CDR1 is MNHEY, CDR2 SVGEGT, per germline. This CDR3 region has 14 residues. V shed 5 bases and J shed 7 bases, with 15 bases lying between them. CDR3 sequence (DNA): TGTGCCAGCAGTCCCCGGGGGGAAGACCAGCCCCAGCATTTT. Translating it yields CASSPRGEDQPQHF.

V is TRBV12-3 or TRBV12-4 and J is TRBJ2-5; D tentatively reads TRBD1 or TRBD2 (5 bases each). V lost 3 bases, J lost 5 bases, and 13 bases lay in between. This CDR3 is 14 amino acids long. The CDR3 region is CASSFQGWGETQYF. The CDR3 DNA is TGTGCCAGCAGTTTCCAGGGTTGGGGGGAGACCCAGTACTTC.

The gene calls are TRBV11-2 and TRBJ2-2, with D uncertain. Germline CDR1 reads SGHAT; CDR2 reads FQNNGV. Between the trimmed V and J ends, which lost 0 bases and 7 bases, there was a span of 9 bases. This CDR3 is 14 amino acids long. CDR3 region: CASSLDRLSGELFF. The DNA of the CDR3 is TGTGCCAGCAGCTTAGATCGGCTGAGCGGGGAGCTGTTTTTT.

This clonotype was observed many times. V gene TRBV11-2 combines with J gene TRBJ2-7, with TRBD2 matching 9 bases. The CDR3 sequence is 14 residues long. Unmatched junction bases numbered 7, after V lost 4 bases and J lost 6 bases. Germline assignment: CDR1 SGHAT and CDR2 FQNNGV. CDR3 coding DNA: TGTGCCAGCAGCTCACTGGCGGGGGGGGGCGAGCAGTACTTC. Translated: CASSSLAGGGEQYF.

This chain uses TRBV6-1 with TRBJ1-5; TRBD1 matches at 7 bases. The junction had 5 bases not matched to a gene; V was cut back by 7 bases and J by 2 bases. This CDR3 contains 14 residues. The germline gives CDR1 MNHNS, CDR2 SASEGT. CDR3 nucleotides: TGTGCCAGCAAGAGTACAGGGGGCAATCAGCCCCAGCATTTT. Translation gives CASKSTGGNQPQHF.

The chain combines TRBV30 with TRBJ1-5; D is unclear. Germline V gene lookup returns CDR1 GTSNPN and CDR2 SVGIG (reference sequence). Trimming took 2 bases from V and 7 from J, leaving 15 bases between them. The CDR3 has 14 residues. CDR3 residues: CAWSTLSARQPQHF. The CDR3 DNA sequence: TGTGCCTGGAGTACCCTGTCGGCCCGGCAGCCCCAGCATTTT.

This clonotype showed up just a few times. The chain has TRBV6-2 or TRBV6-3 and TRBJ2-2; no clear D. CDR1 is MNHEY, CDR2 SVGEGT, per germline. Between the trimmed V and J ends, which lost 5 bases and 4 bases, there was a span of 11 bases. CDR3 length equals 14 residues. CDR3 DNA: TGTGCCAGCAGTCCGGTTGGGTTCACCGGGGAGCTGTTTTTT. Amino acid sequence: CASSPVGFTGELFF.

The chain is built from TRBV28 and TRBJ2-7, with D possibly being TRBD1 or TRBD2 (6 bases each). CDR3 length: 13 residues. Germline values: CDR1 MDHEN, CDR2 SYDVKM. Trimming left V 7 bases short and J 2 bases short, with 12 bases between. The CDR3 protein is CASTRGEPYEQYF. The CDR3 nucleotides are TGTGCCAGCACTAGGGGGGAACCCTACGAGCAGTACTTC.

In this sample, this clonotype turned up a few times. The chain links TRBV6-5 to TRBJ1-1; D gene ambiguous. The germline gives CDR1 MNHEY, CDR2 SVGAGI. Trimming stripped 5 bases from V and 5 bases from J, with 15 bases between. The CDR3 totals 14 residues. CDR3 protein: CASSNRRGGTEAFF. The CDR3 DNA follows: TGTGCCAGCAGTAACCGACGGGGAGGGACTGAAGCTTTCTTT.

This clonotype was observed at least ten times. The chain links TRBV2 to TRBJ1-1; no firm D call. CDR3 length equals 13 residues. Germline V gene lookup returns CDR1 SNHLY and CDR2 FYNNEI. The V and J ends lost 5 bases and 1 base respectively, with 8 bases between them. The CDR3 here is CASSKERNTEAFF. DNA of the CDR3: TGTGCCAGCAGTAAGGAGCGGAACACTGAAGCTTTCTTT.

This clonotype was recorded at least ten times. The chain recombines TRBV4-1 with TRBJ2-7; D perhaps matches TRBD1 (5 bases). The germline V and J ends were trimmed by 0 bases and 1 base, with 10 bases remaining between them. In germline, CDR1 is MGHRA, CDR2 YSYEKL. The CDR3 totals 15 residues. The CDR3, as DNA: TGCGCCAGCAGCCAAGATCTTGACAGTTCCTACGAGCAGTACTTC. Protein sequence: CASSQDLDSSYEQYF.

This clonotype has at least ten counts. The chain recombines TRBV7-8 with TRBJ1-3, with D unresolved. This CDR3 comprises 15 residues. Germline CDR1 and CDR2: SGHVS and FQNEAQ. Trimming stripped 1 base from V and 4 bases from J, with 11 bases between. CDR3 sequence (DNA): TGTGCCAGCAGCTTAGGCCGGGTTAGCGGAAACACCATATATTTT. Protein product: CASSLGRVSGNTIYF.

The chain employs TRBV3-1 and TRBJ2-5; D is uncertain. V was clipped by 0 bases and J by 7 bases, with 12 bases between them. The CDR3 loop spans 14 amino acids. CDR1 is LGHDT and CDR2 is YNNKEL in the germline V gene (reference sequence). The CDR3 bases are TGTGCCAGCAGCCAAGAATTTACGTTCAGGACCCAGTACTTC. Translated: CASSQEFTFRTQYF.

The chain has TRBV4-1 and TRBJ1-5; 8 bases map to TRBD1. CDR3 length: 14 amino acids. V was pared by 4 bases and J by 7 bases, with 6 bases of the junction left unmatched. From germline, CDR1 is MGHRA and CDR2 YSYEKL. In nucleotides, the CDR3 is TGCGCCAGCAGCCTGACAGGGGCTAGGCAGCCCCAGCATTTT. This encodes CASSLTGARQPQHF.

This clonotype occurred a few times. J is TRBJ1-3 and V is TRBV20-1; D call uncertain. The length of the CDR3 is 14 residues. Per the germline V gene, CDR1 is DFQATT and CDR2 is SNEGSKA (reference sequence). V was shortened by 4 bases and J by 0 bases, with 10 bases between the two germline ends. This CDR3 reads CSAMVQSSGNTIYF. The CDR3 region has the DNA TGCAGTGCTATGGTACAGAGCTCTGGAAACACCATATATTTT.

The sample holds a few counts of this clonotype. The CDR3, as DNA: TGCAGCGTTGAAAGATCGGGGCGCGGGGAGACCCAGTACTTC. It encodes CSVERSGRGETQYF. The chain joins TRBV29-1 to TRBJ2-5, with D perhaps matching TRBD1 or TRBD2 (5 bases each). Germline CDR1 SQVTM, CDR2 ANQGSEA. Trimming took off 2 bases at V and 5 bases at J, with 15 bases between the two ends. The CDR3 has 14 residues.

This clonotype was observed many times. The chain uses TRBV6-1 and TRBJ1-5; maybe TRBD1 (5 bases). This CDR3 has 13 amino acids. The germline V gene encodes CDR1 MNHNS and CDR2 SASEGT. Trimming pared 6 bases from V and 7 bases from J, leaving 13 bases between. CDR3 nucleotides: TGTGCCAGCAGCGGGACGGCAAGGCAGCCCCAGCATTTT. It codes for CASSGTARQPQHF.

This clonotype was seen repeatedly, ten times or more. The rearrangement uses TRBV6-5 and TRBJ2-7; TRBD2 agrees at 8 bases. V gave up 6 bases and J gave up 6 bases; unmatched junction bases: 10. Germline CDR1 is MNHEY and CDR2 is SVGAGI. This CDR3 is 14 amino acids long. CDR3 residues: CASSPRGGAREQYF. In nucleotides, the CDR3 is TGTGCCAGCAGCCCCCGGGGGGGAGCACGCGAGCAGTACTTC.

This clonotype showed up many times. The chain employs TRBV12-3 or TRBV12-4 and TRBJ2-5; D gene unclear. Trimming stripped 0 bases from V and 2 bases from J, with 10 bases between. The CDR3 is 15 amino acids. CDR3 DNA sequence: TGTGCCAGCAGTTTAGCGCTACGGAGTCAAGAGACCCAGTACTTC. Translated: CASSLALRSQETQYF.

This clonotype was seen repeatedly, ten times or more. The gene calls are TRBV11-2 and TRBJ2-2; 7 bases line up with TRBD1. CDR1 SGHAT and CDR2 FQNNGV come from the germline V gene. CDR3 length: 15 residues. V trimming: 6 bases; J trimming: 5 bases; junction bases outside the gene matches: 9. The CDR3 DNA is TGTGCCAGCAGAAACAGACAGGGTGAAACCGGGGAGCTGTTTTTT. As protein: CASRNRQGETGELFF.

V usage is TRBV6-5 and J usage is TRBJ2-2, with 7 bases that match TRBD2. From germline, CDR1 is MNHEY and CDR2 SVGAGI. The CDR3 is made up of 13 amino acids. V gave up 2 bases and J gave up 8 bases; unmatched junction bases: 2. CDR3 amino acids: CASSYLAEGELFF. CDR3 DNA sequence: TGTGCCAGCAGTTACCTAGCGGAAGGGGAGCTGTTTTTT.